This TCR beta chain was sequenced during a study of shared clonotypes between healthy human individuals. Points from the study as a whole: It was only blood that was sampled, and tissue repertoires likely differ.

Partitioning of CD4+ cells yielded a CD45RA+ naive subset and a CD45RA-negative memory subset. This table comes from immunoSEQ multiplex PCR, and its TCRdb copy is limited to in-frame clones, with some not included. The sample holds approximately 2,300,000 clones; about nine tenths are singletons and the top ten take 0.37%. Remarks on this clone: Its antigen is still unknown.

This TCR was recovered from a man between 18 and 29 years old in good health. Some clones in this sample may be carry-over from other donors' samples. The sequencing sample was made of naive CD4+ T cells from PBMCs. Subset denoted: CD45RA+ positively selected.

This chain's CDR3 is CASSLGGGASWFLFF. In nucleotides, the CDR3 is TGTGCCAGCAGTTTAGGGGGTGGGGCTAGTTGGTTTCTGTTCTTC. V gene TRBV28 combines with J gene TRBJ2-1; D possibly matches TRBD1 or TRBD2 (5 bases each). The germline V gene encodes CDR1 MDHEN and CDR2 SYDVKM. V lost 2 bases and J lost 15, with 23 bases in between. This CDR3 region has 15 residues.